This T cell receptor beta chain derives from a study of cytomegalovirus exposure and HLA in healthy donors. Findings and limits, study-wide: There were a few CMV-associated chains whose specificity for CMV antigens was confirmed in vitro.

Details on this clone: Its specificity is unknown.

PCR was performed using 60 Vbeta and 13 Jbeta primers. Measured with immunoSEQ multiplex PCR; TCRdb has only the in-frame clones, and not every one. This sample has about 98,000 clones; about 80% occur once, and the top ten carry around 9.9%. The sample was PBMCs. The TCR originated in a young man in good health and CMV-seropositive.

Here the CDR3 reads CASGTGIIATNEKLFF. For the CDR3, the DNA is TGTGCCAGCGGGACAGGGATCATCGCAACTAATGAAAAACTGTTTTTT. V gene TRBV27 combines with J gene TRBJ1-4; 9 positions agree with TRBD1. With V trimmed by 8 bases and J by 0 bases, 7 bases remained unmatched. Germline values: CDR1 MNHEY, CDR2 SMNVEV (reference sequence). This CDR3 comprises 16 residues.